This T cell receptor (beta chain) originates from a study of blood T cell repertoires in COVID-19. For the study at large: Sites across the United States, Italy and Spain contributed samples from acute and convalescent COVID-19.

In the authors' workflow: Counts of nucleated cells, estimated from reference gene primer amplification, were obtained. Assay: immunoSEQ multiplex PCR; the TCRdb copy retains only in-frame clones and omits some. V and J calls and clone size follow that table, whereas D and trimming were derived from the DNA. The profile shows approximately 93,000 clones, 85% to 90% of them singletons. Per germline, CDR1 LGHDT and CDR2 YNNKEL (reference sequence). The CDR3 has 15 amino acids. V shed 4 bases, J shed 4 bases, and the junction held 7 bases outside the gene matches. This receptor was taken from a human donor in a cohort sampled during active COVID-19. Material for sequencing was peripheral blood. The chain joins TRBV3-1 (or the pseudogene TRBV3-2) to TRBJ2-7; 10 nucleotides match TRBD2. The CDR3, as DNA: TGTGCCAGCAGCCCAGCTAGCGGGAGTGGTTACGAGCAGTACTTC. Its protein is CASSPASGSGYEQYF.